The T cell receptor (beta chain) described here comes from a study of OX40 agonist ivuxolimab in advanced cancers. For the study at large: It was permissible to have had prior anti-PD-1, anti-PD-L1 or anti-CTLA-4 therapy, and around 40% had some. Study-wide findings and caveats: Researchers did not establish what antigens the expanded peripheral T cells target. Partial responders dosed at 0.1-3.0 mg/kg displayed clonal expansion ranking among the lowest. Blood T cells, both CD4+ and CD8+, expanded clonally by week 6 at 0.1 to 3.0 mg/kg.

J gave up 7 bases and V 8 bases, and 12 bases lay outside the gene matches. From germline, CDR1 is MGHDK and CDR2 SYGVNS. This CDR3 contains 15 residues. Some clones are missing from TCRdb's copy, which holds only in-frame ones; the method was immunoSEQ multiplex PCR. The sample lists some 40,000 clones; around 89% were seen once. Remarks on this clone: What it recognizes is unknown. The same CDR3 can be traced to other DNA sequences in this sample.

J is TRBJ2-2 and V is TRBV25-1, with TRBD2 matching over 8 bases. The source of this sequence is an adult with an advanced solid tumor such as melanoma, head and neck, liver or kidney cancer. The sample was CD4+ or CD8+ T cells sorted from blood, taken in a trial of the OX40 agonist ivuxolimab. The CDR3 DNA sequence: TGTGCCAGCGGGGGCTCGAACGGGGGGGTCGGGGAGCTGTTTTTT. Protein product: CASGGSNGGVGELFF. Full variable domain (rest looked up from reference TRBV25-1 and TRBJ2-2): EADIYQTPRYLVIGTGKKITLECSQTMGHDKMYWYQQDPGMELHLIHYSYGVNSTEKGDLSSESTVSRIRTEHFPLTLESARPSHTSQYLCASGGSNGGVGELFFGEGSRLTVL.